These 3 T cell receptor beta chains were all obtained from the same sample, sequenced in a study of blood T cell repertoires in COVID-19. TCRdb's table, derived via immunoSEQ multiplex PCR, lists solely in-frame clones and lacks some. Of about 160,000 clones listed, 90% to 95% are singletons. The specimen was peripheral blood. These receptors were collected from a woman aged 45-59 years with acute or convalescent COVID-19.

V gene TRBV19 combines with J gene TRBJ1-1; maybe TRBD1 (5 bases). The CDR3 runs 14 residues. Trimming pared 1 base from V and 0 bases from J, leaving 6 bases between. Germline CDR1 and CDR2: LNHDA and SQIVND (reference sequence). The CDR3 sequence: CASSIGTLNTEAFF. Here the CDR3 DNA reads TGTGCCAGTAGTATAGGGACACTGAACACTGAAGCTTTCTTT. Filled out from reference TRBV19 and TRBJ1-1, the complete variable domain reads DGGITQSPKYLFRKEGQNVTLSCEQNLNHDAMYWYRQDPGQGLRLIYYSQIVNDFQKGDIAEGYSVSREKKESFPLTVTSAQKNPTAFYLCASSIGTLNTEAFFGQGTRLTVV.

The chain uses TRBV5-1 and TRBJ1-6, with TRBD1 matching 9 bases. The V segment lost 4 bases and the J segment 9 bases; nucleotides outside the gene matches: 5. CDR3 length equals 14 residues. Germline CDR1 SGHRS, CDR2 YFSETQ. As DNA, the CDR3 is TGCGCCAGCAGCCCCCCGGACAGGGGTTCACCCCTCCACTTT. As protein: CASSPPDRGSPLHF.

The V gene is TRBV19, the J gene TRBJ2-7, with TRBD2 as a possible D gene (6 bases). Germline V gene sequence: CDR1 LNHDA, CDR2 SQIVND (reference sequence). The CDR3 extends over 14 amino acids. V lost 4 bases, J lost 2 bases, and 12 bases lay in between. For the CDR3, the DNA is TGTGCCAGTAGTAGCGGGACGGTGACCTACGAGCAGTACTTC. Encoded protein: CASSSGTVTYEQYF.